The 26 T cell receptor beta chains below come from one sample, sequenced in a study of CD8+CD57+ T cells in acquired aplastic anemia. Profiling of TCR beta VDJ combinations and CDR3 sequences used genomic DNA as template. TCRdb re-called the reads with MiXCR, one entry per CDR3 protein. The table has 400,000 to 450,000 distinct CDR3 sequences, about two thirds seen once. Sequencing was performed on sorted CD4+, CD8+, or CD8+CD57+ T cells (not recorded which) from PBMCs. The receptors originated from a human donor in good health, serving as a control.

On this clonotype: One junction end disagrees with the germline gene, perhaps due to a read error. CDR3 amino acids: CASTEDSGQGNSPLHF. CDR3 nucleotide sequence: TGCGCCAGCACCGAGGACAGCGGACAAGGAAATTCACCCCTCCACTTT. This rearrangement joins TRBV5-5 to TRBJ1-6, with D perhaps matching TRBD1 (6 bases). Germline V CDR1 and CDR2: SGHKS, YYEKEE (reference sequence). This CDR3 region has 16 residues.

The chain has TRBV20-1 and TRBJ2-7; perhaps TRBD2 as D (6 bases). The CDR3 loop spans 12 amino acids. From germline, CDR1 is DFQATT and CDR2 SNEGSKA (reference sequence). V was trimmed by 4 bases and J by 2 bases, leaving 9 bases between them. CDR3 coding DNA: TGCAGTGCTACGGAGGGGCCCTACGAGCAGTACTTC. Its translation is CSATEGPYEQYF.

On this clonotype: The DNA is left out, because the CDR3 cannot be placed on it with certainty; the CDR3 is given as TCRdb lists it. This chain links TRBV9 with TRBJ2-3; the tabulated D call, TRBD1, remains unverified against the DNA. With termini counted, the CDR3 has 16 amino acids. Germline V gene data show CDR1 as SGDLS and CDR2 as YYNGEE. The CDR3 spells CASSSGQIEAFFAQYF.

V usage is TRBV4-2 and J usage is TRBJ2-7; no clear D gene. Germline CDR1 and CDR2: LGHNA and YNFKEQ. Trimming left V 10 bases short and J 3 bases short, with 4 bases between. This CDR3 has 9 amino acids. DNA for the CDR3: TGTGCCACCCTCTACGAGCAGTACGTC. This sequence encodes CATLYEQYV.

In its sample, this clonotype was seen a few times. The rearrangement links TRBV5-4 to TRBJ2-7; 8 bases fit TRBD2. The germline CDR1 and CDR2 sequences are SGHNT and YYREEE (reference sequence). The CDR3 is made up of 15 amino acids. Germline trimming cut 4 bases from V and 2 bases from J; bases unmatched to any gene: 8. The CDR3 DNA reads TGTGCCAGCAGCCCGGGGGGCGGGAGGCCCTACGAGCAGTACTTC. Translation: CASSPGGGRPYEQYF.

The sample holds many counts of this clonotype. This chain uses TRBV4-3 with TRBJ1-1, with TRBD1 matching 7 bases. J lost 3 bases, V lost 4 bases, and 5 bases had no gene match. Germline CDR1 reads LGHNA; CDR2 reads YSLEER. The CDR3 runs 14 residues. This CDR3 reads CASSLGQAHTEAFF. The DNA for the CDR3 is TGCGCCAGCAGCCTCGGACAGGCACACACTGAAGCTTTCTTT.

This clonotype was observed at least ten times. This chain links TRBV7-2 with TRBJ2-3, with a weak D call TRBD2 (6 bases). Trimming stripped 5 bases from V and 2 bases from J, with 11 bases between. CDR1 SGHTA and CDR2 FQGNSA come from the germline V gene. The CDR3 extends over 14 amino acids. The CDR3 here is CASSPGLSTDTQYF. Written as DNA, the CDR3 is TGTGCCAGCAGCCCCGGACTATCCACAGATACGCAGTATTTT.

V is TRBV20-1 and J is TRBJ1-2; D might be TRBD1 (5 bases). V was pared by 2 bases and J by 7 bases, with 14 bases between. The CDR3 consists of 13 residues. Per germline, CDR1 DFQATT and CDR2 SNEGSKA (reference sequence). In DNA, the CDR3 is TGCAGTGCTAGACGGCCAGCGGGGGGTGGCTACACCTTC. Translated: CSARRPAGGGYTF.

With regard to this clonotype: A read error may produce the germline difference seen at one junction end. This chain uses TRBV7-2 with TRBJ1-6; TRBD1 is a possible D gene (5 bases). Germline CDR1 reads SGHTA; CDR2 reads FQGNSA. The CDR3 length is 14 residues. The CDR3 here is CASSSLPGHSPLLF. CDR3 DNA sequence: TGTGCCAGCAGCTCCCTCCCGGGGCATTCTCCCCTGCTCTTT.

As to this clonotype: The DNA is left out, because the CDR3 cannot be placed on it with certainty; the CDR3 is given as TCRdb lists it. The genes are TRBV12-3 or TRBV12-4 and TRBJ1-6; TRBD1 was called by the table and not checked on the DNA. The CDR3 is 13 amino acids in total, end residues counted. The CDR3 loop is CASSFRGRDLLHF.

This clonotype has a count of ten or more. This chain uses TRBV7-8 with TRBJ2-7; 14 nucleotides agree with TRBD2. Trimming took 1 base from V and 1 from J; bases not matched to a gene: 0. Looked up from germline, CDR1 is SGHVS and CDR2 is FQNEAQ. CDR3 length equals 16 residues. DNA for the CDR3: TGTGCCAGCAGCTTAGGACTAGCGGGGGGGTCCTACGAGCAGTACTTC. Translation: CASSLGLAGGSYEQYF.

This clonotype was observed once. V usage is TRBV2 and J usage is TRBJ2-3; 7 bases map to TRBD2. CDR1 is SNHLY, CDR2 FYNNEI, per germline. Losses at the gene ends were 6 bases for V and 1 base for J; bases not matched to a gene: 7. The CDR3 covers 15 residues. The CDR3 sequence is CASSGGGRGTDTQYF. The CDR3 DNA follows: TGTGCCAGCAGCGGCGGGGGTAGGGGCACAGATACGCAGTATTTT.

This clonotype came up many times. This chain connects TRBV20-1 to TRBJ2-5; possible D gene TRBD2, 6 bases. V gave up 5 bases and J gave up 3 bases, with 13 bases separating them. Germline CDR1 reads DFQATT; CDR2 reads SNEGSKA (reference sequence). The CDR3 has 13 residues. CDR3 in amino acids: CSASETSKETQYF. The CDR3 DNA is TGCAGTGCTTCCGAGACTAGTAAAGAGACCCAGTACTTC.

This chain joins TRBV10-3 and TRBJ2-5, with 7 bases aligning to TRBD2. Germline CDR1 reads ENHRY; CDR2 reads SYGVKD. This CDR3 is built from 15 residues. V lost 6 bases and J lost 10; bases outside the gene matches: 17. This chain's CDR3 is CAIRHTGGLQKDQYF. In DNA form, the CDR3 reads TGTGCCATCAGGCACACGGGGGGACTGCAAAAGGACCAGTACTTC.

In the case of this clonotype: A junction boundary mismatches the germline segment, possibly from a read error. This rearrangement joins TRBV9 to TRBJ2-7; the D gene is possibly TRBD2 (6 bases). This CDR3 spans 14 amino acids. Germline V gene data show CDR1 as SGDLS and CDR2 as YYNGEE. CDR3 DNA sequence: TGTGCCAGCAGCGTAGTAGAGGGGACTCTGGGAGATAACTTC. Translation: CASSVVEGTLGDNF.

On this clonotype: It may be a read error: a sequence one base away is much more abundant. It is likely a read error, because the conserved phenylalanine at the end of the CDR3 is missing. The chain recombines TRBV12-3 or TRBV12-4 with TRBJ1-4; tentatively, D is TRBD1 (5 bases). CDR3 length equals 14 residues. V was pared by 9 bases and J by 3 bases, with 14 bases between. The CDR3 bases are TGTGCCAGTCTAAGCCCAGGGTCTAATGAAAAACTGTTTTCT. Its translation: CASLSPGSNEKLFS.

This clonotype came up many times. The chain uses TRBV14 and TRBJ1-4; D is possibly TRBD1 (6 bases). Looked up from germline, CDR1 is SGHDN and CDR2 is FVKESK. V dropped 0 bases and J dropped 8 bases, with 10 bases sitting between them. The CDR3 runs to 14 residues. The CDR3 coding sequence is TGTGCCAGCAGCCAAGATCTTGGACAGGAAAAACTGTTTTTT. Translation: CASSQDLGQEKLFF.

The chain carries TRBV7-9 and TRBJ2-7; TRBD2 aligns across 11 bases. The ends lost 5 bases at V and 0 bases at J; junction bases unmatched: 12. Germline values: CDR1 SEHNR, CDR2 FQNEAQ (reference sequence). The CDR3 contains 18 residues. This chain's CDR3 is CASSTEVSGRESSYEQYF. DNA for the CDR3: TGTGCCAGCAGCACCGAGGTTAGCGGGAGGGAGAGCTCCTACGAGCAGTACTTC. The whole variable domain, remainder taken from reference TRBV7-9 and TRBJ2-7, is DTGVSQNPRHKITKRGQNVTFRCDPISEHNRLYWYRQTLGQGPEFLTYFQNEAQLEKSRLLSDRFSAERPKGSFSTLEIQRTEQGDSAMYLCASSTEVSGRESSYEQYFGPGTRLTVT.

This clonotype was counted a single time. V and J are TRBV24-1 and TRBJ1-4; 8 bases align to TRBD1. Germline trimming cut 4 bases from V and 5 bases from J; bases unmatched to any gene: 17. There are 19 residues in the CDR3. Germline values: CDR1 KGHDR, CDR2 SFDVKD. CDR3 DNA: TGTGCCACCAGTGAACTGACGGACCCAGGGGGCCACGGCAATGAAAAACTGTTTTTT. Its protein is CATSELTDPGGHGNEKLFF.

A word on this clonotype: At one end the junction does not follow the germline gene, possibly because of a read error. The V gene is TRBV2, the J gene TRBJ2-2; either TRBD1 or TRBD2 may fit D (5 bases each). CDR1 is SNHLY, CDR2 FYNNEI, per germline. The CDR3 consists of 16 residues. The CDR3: CASSESRGSNSGDLFF. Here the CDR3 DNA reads TGTGCCAGCAGTGAGTCCCGGGGCTCGAACTCCGGGGACCTGTTTTTT.

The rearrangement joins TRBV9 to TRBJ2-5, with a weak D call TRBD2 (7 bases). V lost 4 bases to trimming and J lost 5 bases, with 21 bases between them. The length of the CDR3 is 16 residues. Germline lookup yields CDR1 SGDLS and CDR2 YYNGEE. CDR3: CASSLSRGGAGETQYF. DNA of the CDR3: TGTGCCAGCAGCTTGTCGAGAGGGGGGGCCGGGGAGACCCAGTACTTC.

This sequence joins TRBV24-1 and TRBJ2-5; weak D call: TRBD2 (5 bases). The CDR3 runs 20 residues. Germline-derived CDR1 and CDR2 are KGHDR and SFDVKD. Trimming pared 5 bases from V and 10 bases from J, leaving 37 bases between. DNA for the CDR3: TGTGCCACCAGTGGAACTTCAGGTACCGGGGATCTGTTTTTTCGAGAAAGCCAGTACTTC. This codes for CATSGTSGTGDLFFRESQYF.

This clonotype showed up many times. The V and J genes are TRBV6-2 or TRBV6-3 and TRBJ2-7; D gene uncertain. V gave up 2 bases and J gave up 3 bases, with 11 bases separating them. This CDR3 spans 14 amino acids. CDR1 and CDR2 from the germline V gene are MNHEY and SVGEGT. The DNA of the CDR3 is TGTGCCAGCAGTTACCCCGCTGGGAACTACGAGCAGTACTTC. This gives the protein CASSYPAGNYEQYF.

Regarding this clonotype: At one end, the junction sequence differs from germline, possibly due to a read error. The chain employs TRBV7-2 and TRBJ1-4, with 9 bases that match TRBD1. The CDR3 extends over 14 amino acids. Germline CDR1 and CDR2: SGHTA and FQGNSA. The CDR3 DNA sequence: TGTGCCAGCAGTGTACAGGGGGCTTTTGAAAAACTGTTCTTT. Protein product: CASSVQGAFEKLFF.

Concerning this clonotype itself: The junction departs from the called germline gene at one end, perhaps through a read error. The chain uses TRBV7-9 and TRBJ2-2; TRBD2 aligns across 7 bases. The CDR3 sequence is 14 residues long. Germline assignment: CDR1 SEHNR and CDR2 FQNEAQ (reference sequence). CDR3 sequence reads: CASSFSGNTGELFF. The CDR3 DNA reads TGTGCCAGCAGCTTCAGCGGGAACACCGGGGAGTTGTTTTTT.

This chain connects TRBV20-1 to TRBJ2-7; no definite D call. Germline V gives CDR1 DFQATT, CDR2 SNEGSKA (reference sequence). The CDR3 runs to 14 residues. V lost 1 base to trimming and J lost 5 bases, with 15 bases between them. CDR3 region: CSARASGPYNEQYF. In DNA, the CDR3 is TGCAGTGCTAGAGCCTCAGGACCTTATAACGAGCAGTACTTC.